This T cell receptor beta chain was observed in a study of blood T cells in healthy people across ages. Then a second PCR, running roughly 7 to 11 cycles, was carried out with a sample-barcoded 5' primer and a J-beta primer mix. TCRdb independently ran MiXCR on the 5' RACE reads; one entry per CDR3 protein. This sample yields over a million distinct CDR3 sequences, of which approximately 39% are seen a single time; over 3.5% belongs to the top ten. Trimming removed 6 bases from V and 5 bases from J; junction bases left unmatched: 10. This CDR3 has 14 residues. The germline V gene encodes CDR1 DFQATT and CDR2 SNEGSKA (reference sequence).

This TCR derives from a young woman in good health. The V gene is TRBV20-1, the J gene TRBJ1-1, with TRBD1 matching over 9 bases. Sequenced input: blood. For the CDR3, the DNA is TGCAGTGCAAGGGACAGGGAATGGAGTACTGAAGCTTTCTTT. Amino acid sequence: CSARDREWSTEAFF.